This T cell receptor beta chain was observed in a study of vaccination and CD4 T cells after COVID-19. The V and J ends lost 4 bases and 5 bases, in that order; junction bases with no gene match: 10. Germline loops: CDR1 MRHNA, CDR2 SNTAGT. This CDR3 spans 16 amino acids. The treatment was: roughly nine-day PBMC culture with coronavirus spike peptide pools or control peptides (ViraFEST assay). This clonotype was picked up a small number of times. Its antigen is unknown. Cultured CD4+ T-cell DNA underwent Oncomine TCR Beta short-read sequencing. TCRdb fed the PCR reads into MiXCR, producing one record per CDR3 protein. The sample has 9,000 to 13,000 distinct CDR3 sequences; around 77% are singletons.

V usage is TRBV6-4 and J usage is TRBJ2-2, with TRBD2 matching over 7 bases. The receptor was isolated from a human donor who had recovered from COVID-19. Specimen: CD4+ T cells from blood, cultured in vitro. For the CDR3, the DNA is TGTGCCAGCAGTGTAGGCGGGAGCGAGGAGACCGGGGAGCTGTTTTTT. Protein product: CASSVGGSEETGELFF.